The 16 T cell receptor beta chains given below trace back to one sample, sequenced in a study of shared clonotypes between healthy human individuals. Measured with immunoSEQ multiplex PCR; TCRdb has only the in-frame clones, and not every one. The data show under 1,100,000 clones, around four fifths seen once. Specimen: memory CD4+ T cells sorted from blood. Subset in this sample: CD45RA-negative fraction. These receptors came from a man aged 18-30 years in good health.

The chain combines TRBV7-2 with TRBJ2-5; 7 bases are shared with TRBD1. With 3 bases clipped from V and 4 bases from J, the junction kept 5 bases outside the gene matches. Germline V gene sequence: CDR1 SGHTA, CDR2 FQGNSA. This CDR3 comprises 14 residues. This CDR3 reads CASSFTGAPETQYF. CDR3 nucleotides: TGTGCCAGCAGCTTTACAGGGGCCCCAGAGACCCAGTACTTC.

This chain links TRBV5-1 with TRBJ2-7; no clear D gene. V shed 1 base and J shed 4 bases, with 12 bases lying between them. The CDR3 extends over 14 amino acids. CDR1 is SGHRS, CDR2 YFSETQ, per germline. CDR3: CASSLSQQGYEQYF. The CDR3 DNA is TGCGCCAGCAGCTTGAGCCAACAAGGGTACGAGCAGTACTTC. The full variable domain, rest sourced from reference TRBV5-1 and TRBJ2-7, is KAGVTQTPRYLIKTRGQQVTLSCSPISGHRSVSWYQQTPGQGLQFLFEYFSETQRNKGNFPGRFSGRQFSNSRSEMNVSTLELGDSALYLCASSLSQQGYEQYFGPGTRLTVT.

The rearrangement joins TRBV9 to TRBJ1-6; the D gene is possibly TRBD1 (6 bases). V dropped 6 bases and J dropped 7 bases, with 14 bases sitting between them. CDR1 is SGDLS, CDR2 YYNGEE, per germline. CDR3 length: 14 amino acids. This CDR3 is CASTQTGSNSPLHF. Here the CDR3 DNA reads TGTGCCAGCACCCAGACAGGCTCAAATTCACCCCTCCACTTT. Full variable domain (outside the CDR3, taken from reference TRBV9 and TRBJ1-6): DSGVTQTPKHLITATGQRVTLRCSPRSGDLSVYWYQQSLDQGLQFLIQYYNGEERAKGNILERFSAQQFPDLHSELNLSSLELGDSALYFCASTQTGSNSPLHFGNGTRLTVT.

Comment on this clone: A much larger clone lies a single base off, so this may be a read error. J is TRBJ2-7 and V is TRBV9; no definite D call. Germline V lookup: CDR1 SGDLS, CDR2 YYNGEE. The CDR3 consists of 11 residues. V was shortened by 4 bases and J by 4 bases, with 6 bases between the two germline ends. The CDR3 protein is CASSPSYEQYF. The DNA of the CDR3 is TGTGCCAGCAGCCCCTCGTACGAGCAGTACTTC.

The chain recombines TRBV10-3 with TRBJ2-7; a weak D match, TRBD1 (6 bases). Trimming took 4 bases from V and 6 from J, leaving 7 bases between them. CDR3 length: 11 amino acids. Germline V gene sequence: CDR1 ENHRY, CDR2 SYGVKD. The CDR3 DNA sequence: TGTGCCATCAGTGGGGGGCGCGAGCAGTACTTC. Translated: CAISGGREQYF.

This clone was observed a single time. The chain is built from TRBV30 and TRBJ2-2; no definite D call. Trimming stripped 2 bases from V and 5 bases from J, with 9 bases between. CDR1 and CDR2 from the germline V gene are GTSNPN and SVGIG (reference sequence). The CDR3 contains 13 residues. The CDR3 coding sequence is TGTGCCTGGAGTCCACAGCAAACCGGGGAGCTGTTTTTT. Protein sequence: CAWSPQQTGELFF.

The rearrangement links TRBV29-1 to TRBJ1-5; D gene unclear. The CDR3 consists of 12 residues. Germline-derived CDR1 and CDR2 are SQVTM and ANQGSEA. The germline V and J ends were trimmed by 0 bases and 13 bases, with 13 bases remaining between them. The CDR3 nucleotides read TGCAGCGTTGAAGATGTCAGCCGTAGGCAGCATTTT. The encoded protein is CSVEDVSRRQHF.

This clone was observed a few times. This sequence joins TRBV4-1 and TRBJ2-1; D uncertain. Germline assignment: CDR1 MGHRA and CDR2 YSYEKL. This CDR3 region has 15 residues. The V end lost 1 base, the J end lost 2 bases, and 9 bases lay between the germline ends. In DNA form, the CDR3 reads TGCGCCAGCAGCCAAGGCATTAGCCCCTACAATGAGCAGTTCTTC. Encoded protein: CASSQGISPYNEQFF.

The CDR3 is CASSRTVCGYTF. The CDR3 bases are TGTGCCAGTAGTAGGACCGTTTGTGGCTACACCTTC. This chain connects TRBV19 to TRBJ1-2; D is unresolved. Germline V gene data show CDR1 as LNHDA and CDR2 as SQIVND (reference sequence). The CDR3 has 12 amino acids. V was clipped by 4 bases and J by 7 bases, with 10 bases between them.

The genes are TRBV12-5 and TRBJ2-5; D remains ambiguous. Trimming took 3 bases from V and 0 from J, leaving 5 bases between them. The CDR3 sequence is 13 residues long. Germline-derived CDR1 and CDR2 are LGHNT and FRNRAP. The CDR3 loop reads CASGFRHQETQYF. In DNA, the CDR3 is TGTGCTAGTGGTTTCCGACACCAAGAGACCCAGTACTTC.

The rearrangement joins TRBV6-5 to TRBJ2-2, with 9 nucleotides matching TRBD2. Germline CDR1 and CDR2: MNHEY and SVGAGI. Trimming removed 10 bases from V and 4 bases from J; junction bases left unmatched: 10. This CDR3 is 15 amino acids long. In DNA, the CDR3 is TGTGCCACCCTAGGCGGGGGGGCCGGCACCGGGGAGCTGTTTTTT. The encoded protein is CATLGGGAGTGELFF.

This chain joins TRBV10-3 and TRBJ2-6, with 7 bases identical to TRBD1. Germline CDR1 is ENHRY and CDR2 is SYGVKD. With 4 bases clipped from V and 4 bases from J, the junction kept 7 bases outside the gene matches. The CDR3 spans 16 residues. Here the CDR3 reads CAISVETGSGANVLTF. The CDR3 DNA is TGTGCCATCAGTGTCGAGACAGGGTCCGGGGCCAACGTCCTGACTTTC.

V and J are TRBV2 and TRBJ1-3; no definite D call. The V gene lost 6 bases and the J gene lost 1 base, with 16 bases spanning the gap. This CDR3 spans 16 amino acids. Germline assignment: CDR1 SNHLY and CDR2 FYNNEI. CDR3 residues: CASSALDPGSGNTIYF. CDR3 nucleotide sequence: TGTGCCAGCAGCGCCCTGGACCCCGGGTCTGGAAACACCATATATTTT.

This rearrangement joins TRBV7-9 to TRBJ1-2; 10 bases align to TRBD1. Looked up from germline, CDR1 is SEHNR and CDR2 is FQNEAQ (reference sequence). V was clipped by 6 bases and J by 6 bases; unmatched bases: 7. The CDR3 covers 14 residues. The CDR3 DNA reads TGTGCCAGCAGTAGCAGGACAGGGGGAAATGGCTACACCTTC. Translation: CASSSRTGGNGYTF.

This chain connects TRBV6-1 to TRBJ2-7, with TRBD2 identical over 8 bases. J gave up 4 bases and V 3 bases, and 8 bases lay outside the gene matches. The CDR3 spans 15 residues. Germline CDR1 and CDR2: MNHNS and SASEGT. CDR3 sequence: CASSEVSGRGYEQYF. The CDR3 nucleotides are TGTGCCAGCAGTGAGGTGAGCGGGAGAGGGTACGAGCAGTACTTC.

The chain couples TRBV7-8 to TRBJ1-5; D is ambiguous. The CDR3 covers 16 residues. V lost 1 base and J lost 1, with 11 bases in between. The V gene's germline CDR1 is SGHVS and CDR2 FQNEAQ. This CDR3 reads CASSLVGTSSNQPQHF. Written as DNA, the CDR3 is TGTGCCAGCAGCTTAGTGGGCACCTCAAGCAATCAGCCCCAGCATTTT.